A single sample gave rise to the 30 T cell receptor beta chains below, sequenced in a study of blood T cell repertoires in COVID-19. Assay: immunoSEQ multiplex PCR; the TCRdb copy retains only in-frame clones and omits some. The table includes fewer than 200,000 clones, approximately 92% detected once. The sample consisted of peripheral blood. The receptors were sampled from a man aged 30-40 years with COVID-19, enrolled during active disease.

The chain is built from TRBV5-1 and TRBJ1-6; D may be TRBD1 (5 bases). Trimming removed 0 bases at V and 10 bases at J, with 14 bases between. Germline V gene lookup returns CDR1 SGHRS and CDR2 YFSETQ. The CDR3 is 15 residues long. The DNA of the CDR3 is TGCGCCAGCAGCTTGGGGACCCAGGCAGGGTCACCCCTCCACTTT. Translating gives CASSLGTQAGSPLHF.

V usage is TRBV19 and J usage is TRBJ1-2, with a tentative D call TRBD1 (6 bases). The V and J ends lost 5 bases and 3 bases respectively, with 10 bases between them. CDR1 and CDR2 (germline): LNHDA, SQIVND (reference sequence). The CDR3 is 13 amino acids. In nucleotides, the CDR3 is TGTGCCAGTAGTTGGCGGACAGACTATGGCTACACCTTC. Translated, it gives CASSWRTDYGYTF.

The V call is TRBV27, the J call TRBJ1-3, with D possibly being TRBD1 (6 bases). V gave up 5 bases and J gave up 0 bases, with 17 bases separating them. The CDR3 has 17 amino acids. Germline CDR1 MNHEY, CDR2 SMNVEV (reference sequence). The CDR3 is CASSKLPGDYSGNTIYF. In nucleotides, the CDR3 is TGTGCCAGCAGTAAATTGCCAGGGGATTACTCTGGAAACACCATATATTTT.

The chain has TRBV11-2 and TRBJ2-7; D might be TRBD2 (5 bases). Germline V gene sequence: CDR1 SGHAT, CDR2 FQNNGV. The CDR3 contains 15 residues. Trimming shortened V by 6 bases and J by 2 bases, and 17 bases separated the two germline ends. The CDR3 reads CASRATYKEAYEQYF. The CDR3 DNA sequence: TGTGCCAGCAGAGCCACTTACAAGGAGGCCTACGAGCAGTACTTC.

This chain links TRBV7-3 with TRBJ1-4; tentative D call: TRBD1 (5 bases). This CDR3 has 15 residues. CDR1 is SGHTA, CDR2 FQGTGA, per germline. The V and J ends lost 5 bases and 3 bases respectively, with 13 bases between them. This CDR3 reads CASSRSGGANEKLFF. In nucleotides, the CDR3 is TGTGCCAGCAGCCGTAGTGGGGGGGCTAATGAAAAACTGTTTTTT.

The rearrangement links TRBV28 to TRBJ2-7; D call uncertain. CDR1 and CDR2 (germline): MDHEN, SYDVKM. The length of the CDR3 is 12 residues. Trimming stripped 10 bases from V and 0 bases from J, with 10 bases between. CDR3 sequence (DNA): TGTGCCACCCAAACGAGCTCCTACGAGCAGTACTTC. Protein: CATQTSSYEQYF.

The rearrangement links TRBV19 to TRBJ1-4; the D gene is possibly TRBD1 (5 bases). The CDR3 length is 14 residues. Per the germline V gene, CDR1 is LNHDA and CDR2 is SQIVND (reference sequence). Trimming removed 2 bases at V and 4 bases at J, with 8 bases between. In nucleotides, the CDR3 is TGTGCCAGTAGTATACAGGGACTTAATGAAAAACTGTTTTTT. Its protein is CASSIQGLNEKLFF.

V and J are TRBV27 and TRBJ1-2; the D gene is possibly TRBD1 (5 bases). Germline values: CDR1 MNHEY, CDR2 SMNVEV (reference sequence). This CDR3 region has 18 residues. V gave up 6 bases and J gave up 5 bases, with 28 bases separating them. The CDR3, as DNA: TGTGCCAGCAGCGGGGGGACGCCCCGGGGTCCTATGTATTATGGCTACACCTTC. This sequence encodes CASSGGTPRGPMYYGYTF.

The J gene is TRBJ2-7, the V gene TRBV7-2; D may be TRBD1 (6 bases). V lost 2 bases and J 0 bases, leaving 14 bases between the germline ends. This CDR3 region has 16 residues. Germline V CDR1 and CDR2: SGHTA, FQGNSA. CDR3 sequence (DNA): TGTGCCAGCAGCTTATTCGGAACAGGGAGCTCCTACGAGCAGTACTTC. It encodes CASSLFGTGSSYEQYF.

CDR3 amino acids: CASSYRVPSGANVLTF. Here the CDR3 DNA reads TGTGCCAGCAGTTACAGGGTGCCCTCTGGGGCCAACGTCCTGACTTTC. This chain uses TRBV28 with TRBJ2-6; tentative D call: TRBD1 (6 bases). This CDR3 is built from 16 residues. The germline V gene encodes CDR1 MDHEN and CDR2 SYDVKM. V was cut by 4 bases and J by 0 bases, with 10 bases left in between.

The chain links TRBV18 to TRBJ1-1, with D perhaps matching TRBD1 (5 bases). The germline V and J ends were trimmed by 5 bases and 1 base, with 14 bases remaining between them. The germline CDR1 and CDR2 sequences are KGHSH and LQKENI. CDR3 size: 15 residues. The CDR3 region is CASSIEQGPNTEAFF. In DNA form, the CDR3 reads TGTGCCAGCTCAATTGAGCAGGGCCCGAACACTGAAGCTTTCTTT.

The CDR3, as DNA: TGTGCCAGCAGTGTCGAGGGCTCCTATAATTCACCCCTCCACTTT. Encoded protein: CASSVEGSYNSPLHF. V usage is TRBV2 and J usage is TRBJ1-6; D uncertain. In germline, CDR1 is SNHLY, CDR2 FYNNEI. The CDR3 totals 15 residues. Trimming left V 4 bases short and J 0 bases short, with 7 bases between.

The chain uses TRBV5-4 and TRBJ2-5, with D maybe TRBD2 (5 bases). CDR1 and CDR2 from the germline V gene are SGHNT and YYREEE (reference sequence). Trimming shortened V by 4 bases and J by 5 bases, and 15 bases separated the two germline ends. This CDR3 comprises 14 residues. The CDR3 is CASSSEGGWETQYF. The CDR3 nucleotides read TGTGCCAGCAGCAGCGAGGGCGGGTGGGAGACCCAGTACTTC. The whole variable domain, filled in from reference TRBV5-4 and TRBJ2-5, reads ETGVTQSPTHLIKTRGQQVTLRCSSQSGHNTVSWYQQALGQGPQFIFQYYREEENGRGNFPPRFSGLQFPNYSSELNVNALELDDSALYLCASSSEGGWETQYFGPGTRLLVL.

This CDR3 reads CAIRDGTGKGETQYF. CDR3 bases: TGTGCCATCAGAGACGGGACAGGGAAAGGGGAGACCCAGTACTTC. This sequence joins TRBV10-3 and TRBJ2-5; the match to TRBD1 covers 9 bases. V dropped 6 bases and J dropped 5; count of bases not matched to a gene: 10. The germline V gene has CDR1 ENHRY and CDR2 SYGVKD. The CDR3 contains 15 residues.

The chain is built from TRBV7-9 and TRBJ2-5, with TRBD2 matching over 8 bases. This CDR3 region has 19 residues. After removal of 5 bases from V and 0 bases from J, the junction contained 17 bases not matched to a gene. Germline lookup yields CDR1 SEHNR and CDR2 FQNEAQ (reference sequence). CDR3 DNA sequence: TGTGCCAGCAGCCTCCTCGGGGTGGCGGGGGGTCTGTACCAAGAGACCCAGTACTTC. Translation: CASSLLGVAGGLYQETQYF.

The genes are TRBV4-3 and TRBJ2-2; 11 bases are a match to TRBD1. The CDR3 totals 20 residues. CDR1 LGHNA and CDR2 YSLEER come from the germline V gene. V shed 3 bases and J 0 bases; nucleotides not matched to a gene: 12. CDR3: CASSHEGPGTGGTNTGELFF. For the CDR3, the DNA is TGCGCCAGCAGCCACGAGGGGCCCGGGACAGGGGGGACGAACACCGGGGAGCTGTTTTTT.

The chain has TRBV3-1 (or the pseudogene TRBV3-2) and TRBJ2-1; D gene uncertain. Germline lookup yields CDR1 LGHDT and CDR2 YNNKEL (reference sequence). V was pared by 4 bases and J by 7 bases, with 8 bases between. The CDR3 loop spans 12 amino acids. As DNA, the CDR3 is TGTGCCAGCAGCCCCCAGTCAAATGAGCAGTTCTTC. Its translation is CASSPQSNEQFF.

The chain has TRBV4-1 and TRBJ2-3; 12 nucleotides agree with TRBD2. Germline CDR1 is MGHRA and CDR2 is YSYEKL. V dropped 3 bases and J dropped 2; count of bases not matched to a gene: 15. The CDR3 length is 20 residues. The CDR3 DNA sequence: TGCGCCAGCAGCCATTCAGGACTAGCGGGGCCCCAAAGTGCCACAGATACGCAGTATTTT. Its translation: CASSHSGLAGPQSATDTQYF.

The chain employs TRBV6-4 and TRBJ1-3, with D possibly TRBD1 on 5 matching bases. V gave up 5 bases and J gave up 4 bases, with 18 bases separating them. Germline assignment: CDR1 MRHNA and CDR2 SNTAGT. The CDR3 extends over 16 amino acids. The CDR3 here is CASSPKQGWIGNTIYF. The DNA of the CDR3 is TGTGCCAGCAGTCCTAAGCAGGGCTGGATAGGAAACACCATATATTTT.

This clone was recorded at least ten times. V is TRBV5-8 and J is TRBJ2-6; no firm D call. The V gene lost 4 bases and the J gene lost 0 bases, with 11 bases spanning the gap. The CDR3 spans 16 residues. The germline V gene encodes CDR1 SGHTS and CDR2 YDEGEE. The CDR3 loop is CASSRLRASGANVLTF. DNA of the CDR3: TGTGCCAGCAGCCGGTTGCGAGCCTCTGGGGCCAACGTCCTGACTTTC.

This clone was found once. V usage is TRBV5-1 and J usage is TRBJ2-2, with TRBD1 matching 9 bases. The CDR3 loop spans 17 amino acids. J was trimmed by 3 bases and V by 6 bases; bases with no gene match: 12. Germline CDR1 SGHRS, CDR2 YFSETQ. CDR3 DNA: TGCGCCAGCACCGACCCCCTGACAGGGGGGGACACCGGGGAGCTGTTTTTT. Residues: CASTDPLTGGDTGELFF.

The rearrangement joins TRBV7-2 to TRBJ2-7, with TRBD2 matching 8 bases. The CDR3 has 15 residues. J lost 6 bases, V lost 0 bases, and 7 bases had no gene match. Germline values: CDR1 SGHTA, CDR2 FQGNSA. CDR3 nucleotides: TGTGCCAGCAGCTTAGCACTAGCGGTTACTTCCGAGCAGTACTTC. Residues: CASSLALAVTSEQYF.

This rearrangement joins TRBV6-2 or TRBV6-3 to TRBJ2-1; 8 bases agree with TRBD2. CDR1 is MNHEY and CDR2 is SVGEGT in the germline V gene. The CDR3 is made up of 14 amino acids. Trimming cost V 6 bases and J 6 bases; bases outside gene matches: 7. The CDR3 spells CASSTSGQSNEQFF. Written as DNA, the CDR3 is TGTGCCAGCAGCACTAGCGGCCAAAGCAATGAGCAGTTCTTC.

The chain has TRBV27 and TRBJ1-2, with 7 bases aligning to TRBD1. Germline loops: CDR1 MNHEY, CDR2 SMNVEV (reference sequence). The CDR3 loop spans 13 amino acids. After removal of 5 bases from V and 2 bases from J, the junction contained 2 bases not matched to a gene. The CDR3 here is CASSGTVNYGYTF. The DNA for the CDR3 is TGTGCCAGCAGTGGGACAGTGAACTATGGCTACACCTTC.

The V gene is TRBV6-2 or TRBV6-3, the J gene TRBJ2-1; TRBD2 matches 12 bases. The CDR3 spans 14 residues. Germline assignment: CDR1 MNHEY and CDR2 SVGEGT. V lost 5 bases and J lost 10; bases outside the gene matches: 6. The CDR3 loop reads CASSLPGLAGEQFF. For the CDR3, the DNA is TGTGCCAGCAGTCTGCCGGGACTAGCGGGCGAGCAGTTCTTC.

The chain combines TRBV6-4 with TRBJ2-1; 10 bases agree with TRBD2. The junction had 25 bases not matched to a gene; V was cut back by 2 bases and J by 0 bases. CDR3 length: 24 amino acids. CDR1 MRHNA and CDR2 SNTAGT come from the germline V gene. The CDR3 reads CASSDPPLALAGRATWSSYNEQFF. The CDR3 DNA follows: TGTGCCAGCAGTGACCCGCCCCTGGCACTAGCGGGACGGGCGACGTGGTCCTCCTACAATGAGCAGTTCTTC.

This clone was recorded once. The rearrangement links TRBV15 to TRBJ2-1; perhaps TRBD2 as D (6 bases). Trimming shortened V by 5 bases and J by 0 bases, and 14 bases separated the two germline ends. In germline, CDR1 is LNHNV, CDR2 YYDKDF (reference sequence). The CDR3 totals 16 residues. The DNA of the CDR3 is TGTGCCACCAGCGGTAGGTCCGGGAGCTCCTACAATGAGCAGTTCTTC. Translation gives CATSGRSGSSYNEQFF.

The rearrangement links TRBV7-9 to TRBJ2-1; 13 nucleotides match TRBD2. This CDR3 region has 16 residues. CDR1 is SEHNR, CDR2 FQNEAQ, per germline (reference sequence). The junction had 7 bases not matched to a gene; V was cut back by 2 bases and J by 9 bases. The CDR3 reads CASSLPTSGRAGEQFF. The CDR3 coding sequence is TGTGCCAGCAGCTTACCAACTAGCGGGAGGGCGGGTGAGCAGTTCTTC.

This sequence joins TRBV5-1 and TRBJ1-2, with D possibly TRBD1 on 5 matching bases. There are 15 residues in the CDR3. CDR1 is SGHRS and CDR2 is YFSETQ in the germline V gene. Between the trimmed V and J ends, which lost 4 bases and 9 bases, there was a span of 22 bases. DNA of the CDR3: TGCGCCAGCAGCCCGCTTCAGGGCCCTCCCCGAAGCTACACCTTC. This encodes CASSPLQGPPRSYTF.

The V call is TRBV7-9, the J call TRBJ1-1; 7 nucleotides line up with TRBD1. The germline V gene encodes CDR1 SEHNR and CDR2 FQNEAQ (reference sequence). Trimming cost V 5 bases and J 0 bases; bases outside gene matches: 9. CDR3 size: 16 residues. The DNA for the CDR3 is TGTGCCAGCAGCCCAAAACGGGACAGCATGAACACTGAAGCTTTCTTT. Amino acids: CASSPKRDSMNTEAFF.